The present TCR beta chain was sequenced within a study of T cell clonotyping in hematopoietic cell transplantation. Assay: immunoSEQ multiplex PCR; the TCRdb copy retains only in-frame clones and omits some. The top ten hold approximately 2.9% of the sample, which has tens of thousands of clones, around 85% seen once. Details on this clone: The antigen is undetermined.

Study-wide findings and caveats: Without cell sorting, CD4 versus CD8 contributions remain unresolved. At the given depth, recipient repertoires were over 95% de novo clonotypes. Recipient TCR diversity dropped after transplant; expanded clonotypes rose from day 30 to 180.

The time point denotes: recipient sample about 28 days before transplant, after cytoreduction. Recipient blood drawn about 28 days pretransplant and days 30, 100, 180 after. Germline values: CDR1 SGHDT, CDR2 YYEEEE. V lost 1 base and J lost 2, with 22 bases in between. The CDR3 has 18 residues. This receptor was taken from a man aged 60 to 69 with acute myeloid leukemia. Some clones in this sample may be carry-over from other donors' samples. The chain joins TRBV5-6 to TRBJ2-7; D unresolved. The sequencing used peripheral blood mononuclear cells, collected before stem cell transplant. CDR3 protein: CASSLFSSFIGLTYEQYF. The CDR3 coding sequence is TGTGCCAGCAGCTTGTTTTCTTCTTTCATTGGCCTCACCTACGAGCAGTACTTC.